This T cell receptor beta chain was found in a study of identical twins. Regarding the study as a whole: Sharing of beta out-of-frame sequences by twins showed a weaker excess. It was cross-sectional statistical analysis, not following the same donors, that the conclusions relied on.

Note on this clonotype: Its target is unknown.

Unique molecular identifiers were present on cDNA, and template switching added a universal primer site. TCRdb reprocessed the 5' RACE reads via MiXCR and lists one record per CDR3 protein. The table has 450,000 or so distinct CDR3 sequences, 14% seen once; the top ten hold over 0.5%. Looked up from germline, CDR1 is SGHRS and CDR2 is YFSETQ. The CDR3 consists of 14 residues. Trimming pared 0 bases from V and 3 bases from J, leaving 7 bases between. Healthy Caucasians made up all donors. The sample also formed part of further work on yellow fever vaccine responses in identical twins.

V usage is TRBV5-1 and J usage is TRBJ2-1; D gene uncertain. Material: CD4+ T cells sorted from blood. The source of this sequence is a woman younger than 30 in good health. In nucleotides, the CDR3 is TGCGCCAGCAGCTTGGATGCTGACTACAATGAGCAGTTCTTC. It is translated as CASSLDADYNEQFF.